Shown below are 14 T cell receptor beta chains from a single sample sequenced in a study of CD8 T cells in Susac syndrome. Reverse transcription of about 0.45 to 1 ug RNA used random hexamers. TCRdb reprocessed the immunoSEQ multiplex PCR reads with MiXCR, giving one entry per CDR3 protein. The sample has about 180,000 distinct CDR3 sequences; over 90% are singletons. Sequences were obtained from CD4+ T cells from PBMCs. All receptors derive from a human donor with Susac syndrome.

CDR3 sequence: CASSKDRGIWETQYF. The CDR3, as DNA: TGTGCCAGTAGTAAGGACAGGGGCATCTGGGAGACCCAGTACTTC. J is TRBJ2-5 and V is TRBV19; TRBD1 agrees at 9 bases. Looked up from germline, CDR1 is LNHDA and CDR2 is SQIVND (reference sequence). V lost 4 bases to trimming and J lost 5 bases; unmatched junction nucleotides: 8. CDR3 size: 15 residues.

For the CDR3, the DNA is TGCAGTGCACCCGGACTAGCGGGGGGATTCACAGATACGCAGTATTTT. Its protein product is CSAPGLAGGFTDTQYF. V and J are TRBV20-1 and TRBJ2-3; 14 bases map to TRBD2. Germline V gives CDR1 DFQATT, CDR2 SNEGSKA (reference sequence). CDR3 length: 16 amino acids. Unmatched junction bases numbered 7, after V lost 6 bases and J lost 2 bases.

The chain carries TRBV13 and TRBJ1-1; 7 bases align to TRBD1. J gave up 7 bases and V 5 bases, and 7 bases lay outside the gene matches. The CDR3 is 13 residues long. Germline-derived CDR1 and CDR2 are PRHDT and FYEKMQ (reference sequence). CDR3 sequence: CASSPKTGREAFF. In DNA, the CDR3 is TGTGCCAGCAGCCCAAAGACAGGGCGTGAAGCTTTCTTT.

The chain couples TRBV15 to TRBJ2-5; 14 bases are shared with TRBD2. Germline CDR1 reads LNHNV; CDR2 reads YYDKDF (reference sequence). The J segment lost 5 bases and the V segment lost 5 bases, leaving 10 bases of the junction unmatched. The CDR3 has 17 amino acids. The CDR3 region has the DNA TGTGCCACCAGCGGGGGACTAGCGGGAGTAGTCGCGGAGACCCAGTACTTC. Its protein product is CATSGGLAGVVAETQYF.

CDR3 amino acids: CASRETRTGGYEQYF. CDR3 DNA sequence: TGTGCCAGCAGGGAGACAAGGACAGGGGGCTACGAGCAGTACTTC. The chain combines TRBV2 with TRBJ2-7; 10 positions agree with TRBD1. Germline loops: CDR1 SNHLY, CDR2 FYNNEI. The CDR3 has 15 residues. V lost 6 bases to trimming and J lost 3 bases; unmatched junction nucleotides: 8.

The chain recombines TRBV20-1 with TRBJ2-5; 10 bases map to TRBD2. The CDR3 contains 16 residues. V was clipped by 3 bases and J by 11 bases; unmatched bases: 18. Germline CDR1 is DFQATT and CDR2 is SNEGSKA (reference sequence). In nucleotides, the CDR3 is TGCAGTGCTAGGGGCTCGGGGGCTAGCGGGGGTTTAGGACAGTACTTC. Residues: CSARGSGASGGLGQYF.

The chain is built from TRBV11-2 and TRBJ2-3; D might be TRBD1 (6 bases). Germline V gene lookup returns CDR1 SGHAT and CDR2 FQNNGV. Trimming shortened V by 5 bases and J by 2 bases, and 17 bases separated the two germline ends. The CDR3 has 16 residues. The CDR3 sequence: CASSRAGTRNTDTQYF. The CDR3 bases are TGTGCCAGCAGCCGAGCCGGGACACGTAACACAGATACGCAGTATTTT.

The chain couples TRBV30 to TRBJ1-2; D is ambiguous. V was clipped by 4 bases and J by 0 bases, with 15 bases between them. Germline-derived CDR1 and CDR2 are GTSNPN and SVGIG (reference sequence). The CDR3 has 15 residues. CDR3 nucleotide sequence: TGTGCCTGGAAGAGATCGTGGGCAGCTAACTATGGCTACACCTTC. This gives the protein CAWKRSWAANYGYTF.

The rearrangement joins TRBV7-8 to TRBJ2-7, with TRBD2 matching 8 bases. CDR1 is SGHVS and CDR2 is FQNEAQ in the germline V gene. The J segment lost 2 bases and the V segment lost 5 bases, leaving 14 bases of the junction unmatched. This CDR3 spans 17 amino acids. CDR3 sequence: CASSRPSSGGSTYEQYF. The DNA for the CDR3 is TGTGCCAGCAGCCGCCCCTCGAGCGGGGGCTCTACCTACGAGCAGTACTTC.

The V and J genes are TRBV14 and TRBJ2-3; TRBD2 matches at 8 bases. V trimming: 4 bases; J trimming: 2 bases; junction bases outside the gene matches: 8. The CDR3 is 16 residues long. Germline CDR1 is SGHDN and CDR2 is FVKESK. The DNA of the CDR3 is TGTGCCAGCAGCCGCGTGAGCGGGGGAAACACAGATACGCAGTATTTT. Translated: CASSRVSGGNTDTQYF.

The chain carries TRBV30 and TRBJ1-5; 9 bases are shared with TRBD1. CDR1 is GTSNPN and CDR2 is SVGIG in the germline V gene (reference sequence). This CDR3 comprises 15 residues. V trimming: 2 bases; J trimming: 7 bases; junction bases outside the gene matches: 9. The CDR3 spells CAWSSSGQGWQPQHF. The CDR3, as DNA: TGTGCCTGGAGTAGTTCGGGACAGGGCTGGCAGCCCCAGCATTTT. The full variable domain, completed using reference TRBV30 and TRBJ1-5, is SQTIHQWPATLVQPVGSPLSLECTVEGTSNPNLYWYRQAAGRGLQLLFYSVGIGQISSEVPQNLSASRPQDRQFILSSKKLLLSDSGFYLCAWSSSGQGWQPQHFGDGTRLSIL.

This sequence joins TRBV29-1 and TRBJ1-1; D ambiguous. The CDR3 is 13 amino acids. The germline CDR1 and CDR2 sequences are SQVTM and ANQGSEA. V was trimmed by 6 bases and J by 6 bases, leaving 17 bases between them. The CDR3 is CSVRRILGPEAFF. The CDR3 DNA is TGCAGCGTCCGAAGGATCTTGGGCCCTGAAGCTTTCTTT.

The chain has TRBV7-9 and TRBJ1-1, with a possible D match to TRBD1 (5 bases). The CDR3 totals 14 residues. The V gene lost 1 base and the J gene lost 5 bases, with 11 bases spanning the gap. Germline values: CDR1 SEHNR, CDR2 FQNEAQ (reference sequence). DNA of the CDR3: TGTGCCAGCAGCTTAGGAGGGGCCGAGACTGAAGCTTTCTTT. Residues: CASSLGGAETEAFF. The complete variable domain, with remaining parts taken from reference TRBV7-9 and TRBJ1-1, reads DTGVSQNPRHKITKRGQNVTFRCDPISEHNRLYWYRQTLGQGPEFLTYFQNEAQLEKSRLLSDRFSAERPKGSFSTLEIQRTEQGDSAMYLCASSLGGAETEAFFGQGTRLTVV.

The sample holds one count of this clonotype. The rearrangement uses TRBV5-4 and TRBJ2-3; 13 positions match TRBD2. The V gene's germline CDR1 is SGHNT and CDR2 YYREEE (reference sequence). The trim removed 4 bases at V and 4 bases at J, leaving 9 bases unmatched. This CDR3 is built from 17 residues. The CDR3 DNA is TGTGCCAGCAGCCCATTACTAGCGGGAGGGGCATCAGATACGCAGTATTTT. Translated: CASSPLLAGGASDTQYF.